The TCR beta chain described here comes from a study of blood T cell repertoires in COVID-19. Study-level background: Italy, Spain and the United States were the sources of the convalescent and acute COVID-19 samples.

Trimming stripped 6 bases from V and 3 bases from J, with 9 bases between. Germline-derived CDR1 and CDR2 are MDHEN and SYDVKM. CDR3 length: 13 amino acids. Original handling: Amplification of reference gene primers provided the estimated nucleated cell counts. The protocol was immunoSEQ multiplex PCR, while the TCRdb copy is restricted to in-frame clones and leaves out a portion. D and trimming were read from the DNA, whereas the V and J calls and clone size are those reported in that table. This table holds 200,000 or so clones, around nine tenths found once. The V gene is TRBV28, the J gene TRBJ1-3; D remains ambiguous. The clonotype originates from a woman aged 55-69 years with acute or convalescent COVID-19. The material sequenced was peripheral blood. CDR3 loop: CASSPVGGNTIYF. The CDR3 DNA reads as TGTGCCAGCAGCCCAGTTGGTGGAAACACCATATATTTT.